A single sample gave rise to the 12 T cell receptor beta chains below, sequenced in a study of OX40 agonist ivuxolimab in advanced cancers. Libraries were prepared by immunoSEQ multiplex PCR; TCRdb keeps only in-frame clonotypes and omits some of them. Of 70,000 to 85,000 clones in the sample, more than 85% were seen once. Sequencing used CD4+ or CD8+ T cells sorted from blood, obtained in a trial of the OX40 agonist ivuxolimab. Receptor source: an adult with an advanced solid tumor such as melanoma, head and neck, liver or kidney cancer.

The chain carries TRBV5-1 and TRBJ1-1; D call uncertain. The CDR3 runs to 14 residues. Germline-derived CDR1 and CDR2 are SGHRS and YFSETQ. Trimming left V 1 base short and J 0 bases short, with 7 bases between. CDR3 region: CASSLRQMNTEAFF. CDR3 nucleotides: TGCGCCAGCAGCTTGAGGCAGATGAACACTGAAGCTTTCTTT.

The rearrangement joins TRBV5-1 to TRBJ1-6; D uncertain. The CDR3 spans 16 residues. V lost 6 bases to trimming and J lost 0 bases, with 13 bases between them. CDR1 and CDR2 (germline): SGHRS, YFSETQ. CDR3 sequence reads: CASNNGDSSYNSPLHF. The DNA for the CDR3 is TGCGCCAGCAACAATGGGGATAGCTCCTATAATTCACCCCTCCACTTT.

The genes are TRBV7-2 and TRBJ1-3; D gene unclear. The germline CDR1 and CDR2 sequences are SGHTA and FQGNSA. V was trimmed by 1 base and J by 5 bases, leaving 6 bases between them. CDR3 length equals 13 residues. The CDR3 DNA reads TGTGCCAGCAGCTTAGTAGAGAGAAACACCATATATTTT. Encoded protein: CASSLVERNTIYF.

Here the CDR3 DNA reads TGCGCCAGCAGCTCCGGGGACGGTGGCTACACCTTC. This codes for CASSSGDGGYTF. This sequence joins TRBV5-1 and TRBJ1-2; D perhaps matches TRBD1 (5 bases). The CDR3 spans 12 residues. V lost 3 bases to trimming and J lost 7 bases, with 10 bases between them. The germline gives CDR1 SGHRS, CDR2 YFSETQ.

J is TRBJ1-2 and V is TRBV7-2; D is uncertain. V lost 5 bases to trimming and J lost 6 bases, with 13 bases between them. Germline loops: CDR1 SGHTA, CDR2 FQGNSA. This CDR3 is built from 13 residues. The CDR3 region has the DNA TGTGCCAGCAGCCCCTCAAGAAGCAATGGCTACACCTTC. Translated, it gives CASSPSRSNGYTF.

The rearrangement joins TRBV7-2 to TRBJ2-5, with 13 bases aligning to TRBD2. The J call is uncertain, as TRBJ2-7 better fits the DNA end. This CDR3 is 16 amino acids long. Germline V lookup: CDR1 SGHTA, CDR2 FQGNSA. CDR3 nucleotide sequence: TGTGCCAGCAGCTTAGCCGGACTAGCGGGGGACTACGAGCAGTACTTC. This sequence encodes CASSLAGLAGDYEQYF.

This chain joins TRBV5-4 and TRBJ2-2, with a possible D match to TRBD1 (6 bases). V was pared by 3 bases and J by 7 bases, with 10 bases between. Germline lookup yields CDR1 SGHNT and CDR2 YYREEE (reference sequence). This CDR3 contains 13 residues. The CDR3 sequence: CASSYTGSGELFF. CDR3 nucleotides: TGTGCCAGCAGCTATACAGGGAGCGGGGAGCTGTTTTTT.

The genes are TRBV7-9 and TRBJ2-2; 9 bases are a match to TRBD2. This CDR3 spans 15 amino acids. With V trimmed by 6 bases and J by 4 bases, 6 bases remained unmatched. CDR1 and CDR2 (germline): SEHNR, FQNEAQ (reference sequence). The DNA for the CDR3 is TGTGCCAGCAGATCTAGCGGGAAATTCACCGGGGAGCTGTTTTTT. This gives the protein CASRSSGKFTGELFF. The full variable domain, with the rest looked up from reference TRBV7-9 and TRBJ2-2, is DTGVSQNPRHKITKRGQNVTFRCDPISEHNRLYWYRQTLGQGPEFLTYFQNEAQLEKSRLLSDRFSAERPKGSFSTLEIQRTEQGDSAMYLCASRSSGKFTGELFFGEGSRLTVL.

The V and J genes are TRBV11-1 and TRBJ2-7; D is uncertain. The CDR3 spans 14 residues. The ends were cut back, 0 bases at V and 3 bases at J, with 9 bases in the middle. CDR1 is SGHAT, CDR2 FQDESV, per germline (reference sequence). The CDR3 DNA reads as TGTGCCAGCAGCTTAGCGGAAGTGAGCTACGAGCAGTACTTC. It encodes CASSLAEVSYEQYF.

The genes are TRBV6-6 and TRBJ2-7; D possibly corresponds to TRBD2 (5 bases). CDR1 MNHNY and CDR2 SVGAGI come from the germline V gene (reference sequence). The CDR3 is 14 amino acids. V lost 7 bases to trimming and J lost 7 bases, with 20 bases between them. The CDR3 spells CASTPTTGFGEQYF. CDR3 DNA: TGTGCCAGCACCCCAACGACGGGATTTGGGGAGCAGTACTTC.

This clone has just a few counts. The rearrangement joins TRBV19 to TRBJ1-6; 7 bases match TRBD1. With 4 bases clipped from V and 5 bases from J, the junction kept 8 bases outside the gene matches. Germline V CDR1 and CDR2: LNHDA, SQIVND (reference sequence). The length of the CDR3 is 16 residues. CDR3 protein: CASSNTGTANNSPLHF. CDR3 coding DNA: TGTGCCAGTAGTAATACCGGGACAGCGAATAATTCACCCCTCCACTTT.

The rearrangement links TRBV19 to TRBJ2-1; D call uncertain. This CDR3 is built from 17 residues. V was pared by 4 bases and J by 4 bases, with 20 bases between. The germline V gene has CDR1 LNHDA and CDR2 SQIVND (reference sequence). The CDR3 protein is CASSSSGQRRMYNEQFF. The CDR3 coding sequence is TGTGCCAGTAGTAGCAGTGGCCAGCGTCGAATGTACAATGAGCAGTTCTTC.